The present T cell receptor (beta chain) was sequenced within a study of CD8 T cells in Susac syndrome (dated by TCRdb to about 2019). A note on the overall study: Whether CD8+ T cell activation and differentiation in Susac syndrome was antigen driven was tested using repertoire sequencing. Clonality of the CD8+ T cell repertoire was compared between more than 10 healthy donors, approximately 14 Susac syndrome patients and fewer than 16 multiple sclerosis patients. Overall results and qualifications from the work: The TCR sequencing and HLA analysis was acknowledged to have included a relatively small number of individuals.

RNA was extracted with the RNeasy kit and roughly 0.5 to 1 ug was reverse transcribed using random hexamers. TCR beta CDR3 regions were amplified with the immunoSEQ multiplex PCR assay covering 54 Vbeta and 13 Jbeta segments. Bias from PCR amplification was corrected by using a synthetic template baseline for primer optimization and for computational correction. Concerning the study's data processing: Reads were assigned to V, D and J genes according to IMGT and analyzed in immunoSEQ Analyzer, with only productive sequences retained. Clonality was computed as one minus Shannon entropy normalized by log2 of the number of productive unique sequences. For each patient and control, public and private clones were evaluated within the 100 most prevalent clones. Clones were defined as Susac-specific when absent from the healthy and MS cohorts, from roughly 1,100 published viral clones and from other ImmuneACCESS disease sequences. TCRdb reprocessed the public reads (quality trimming at Q25 with fastp, clone calling with MiXCR) and kept in-frame beta chains. All rows with the same CDR3 protein become a single entry with the most common DNA and genes. The V and J calls reflect TCRdb's pipeline rather than the authors' work. In all, the sample holds fewer than 300,000 distinct CDR3 sequences, and approximately 85% of those were seen once. In total, the top ten clones hold about 0.11% of the sample.

Inclusive of the bounding cysteine and phenylalanine, the CDR3 is 14 residues long. Just the 42-base CDR3 DNA is kept, in frame starting at base 1. The CDR1 and CDR2 encoded by the germline V gene are SGHVS and FQNEAQ. V is cut back by 1 base and J by 11 bases, with 6 bases in the junction unmatched. About this clonotype: There is no known antigen for this receptor. No clone much larger than this one lies a single base away; base qualities are absent.

Peripheral blood CD8+ and CD4+ T cells from healthy donors, Susac syndrome patients and multiple sclerosis patients were profiled using high-throughput TCR beta sequencing. The multiple sclerosis controls were treatment-naive patients who had stable or active relapsing-remitting disease and met the revised McDonald criteria. CD8+ TEMRA cells were enriched by FACS, while bulk CD8+ and CD4+ T cells were purified by magnetic negative isolation. Blood was collected in EDTA tubes and processed within 24 hours, with PBMCs isolated through density gradient centrifugation. PBMCs destined for TCR sequencing were cryopreserved in liquid nitrogen and later thawed in a 37 °C water bath. The sorted or isolated CD4+, CD8+ and CD8+ TEMRA cells had a purity of 90% or higher.

This clonotype was obtained from a human donor with multiple sclerosis. The chain is encoded by TRBV7-8 joined to TRBJ1-3; 9 bases in between match TRBD1. The sample comprised CD8+ T cells from PBMCs. CDR3 sequence: CASSLEEGTGSIYF. The DNA is as follows: TGTGCCAGCAGCTTAGAAGAGGGGACAGGGTCCATATATTTT.